This TCR beta chain was sequenced in a study of T cells in tuberculosis (dated by TCRdb to 2016 to 2019). About the study as a whole: The study combined CD1B tetramers and high-throughput TCR immunosequencing to characterize T cells specific for the mycobacterial lipid antigen glucose monomycolate (GMM). With approximately ten people per group, a South African clinical cohort compared IGRA-negative adolescents, IGRA-positive adolescents with latent tuberculosis, and adults with active tuberculosis. PBMC from active tuberculosis patients were archived either before standard anti-tuberculosis treatment began or within 7 days of its start.

Study-wide findings and limitations: The smaller NN-distances in active tuberculosis patients were driven in part by shorter CDR3-alpha lengths, while the difference seen for TCR-beta was not statistically significant. Clinical samples were selected based on the availability of cryopreserved specimens, with adults included as active tuberculosis cases and adolescents included as controls. With the diverse GMM-specific repertoire as input, a classifier achieved around 87% accuracy (AUROC around 0.93), whereas GEM motif frequencies as input gave around 69% accuracy. Compared with IGRA-negative controls, TCR-alpha repertoires from active tuberculosis had smaller mean NN-distances to GMM-specific TCRs, which suggests that these TCRs underwent clonal expansion.

Interpreted using the paper, the time point label stands for: new active TB diagnosis, blood taken before or within 7 days of starting treatment. The active tuberculosis patients were newly diagnosed, HIV-seronegative South African adults aged 18 years or older. Confirmation of active tuberculosis was based on positive sputum smear microscopy and/or a positive M. tuberculosis culture. Immunosequencing was performed on unsorted cryopreserved PBMC and covered around 100,000 T cells per clinical donor on average. This clone was counted a single time. Which antigen it targets is not known. No clone much larger than this one lies a single base away; base qualities are absent. CDR3 length: 14 amino acids, cysteine to phenylalanine. Only the CDR3 DNA stays, 42 bases, in frame from base 1. According to the germline V gene, CDR1 reads SQVTM and CDR2 reads ANQGSEA. Relative to germline, V is 4 bases shorter and J is 1 base shorter, with 13 bases between their ends.

TCR libraries were generated with the immunoSEQ multiplex PCR assay, using TCR-beta and/or TCR-alpha/delta assays for each sample. The amplified TCR libraries were sequenced using the Illumina high-throughput platform. From the authors' description of their analysis: Clustering and dimensionality reduction were performed using pairwise TCRdist distances among GMM-specific receptors from ex vivo sorted or in vitro expanded T cells. Each clinical repertoire received a mean NN-distance score, defined as the average TCRdist to the nearest 10% of tetramer-positive reference sequences. To compute GEM TCR motif frequency, the fraction of unique TCRs matching known GEM sequences by V/J usage and CDR3 length was calculated. Linear discriminant analysis with leave-one-out cross-validation, implemented in scikit-learn, was used to classify active tuberculosis. The clones in this table, taken by TCRdb from immuneACCESS, are in-frame only. Not every clone is retained; where verified, under half of the shortfall comes from an unresolved V gene, and the cause of the rest is unknown. The V and J calls and clone size were taken over from that table, and D and trimming were inferred from the DNA. The sample table contains tens of thousands of clones; only one count was recorded for roughly nine tenths of them. The leading ten clones occupy under 7% of the sample.

This sequence was found in an adult with tuberculosis. Sequenced here: PBMCs, sampled at tuberculosis diagnosis. The chain is assembled from TRBV29-1 and TRBJ1-2; 6 matching bases give a weak D call of TRBD1. The DNA sequence reads TGCAGCGTTGGAGGGGGATCGCATAACTATGGCTACACCTTC. It encodes CSVGGGSHNYGYTF. Joined to the reference TRBV29-1 and TRBJ1-2 proteins, this CDR3 gives the full variable domain: SAVISQKPSRDICQRGTSLTIQCQVDSQVTMMFWYRQQPGQSLTLIATANQGSEATYESGFVIDKFPISRPNLTFSTLTVSNMSPEDSSIYLCSVGGGSHNYGYTFGSGTRLTVV.